The rows below give T cell receptor beta chains drawn from one sample of a study of identical twins. Each CDR3 protein gets one entry after TCRdb re-called the 5' RACE reads with MiXCR. The table has more than 200,000 distinct CDR3 sequences, roughly a tenth seen once. Sequencing used memory (CD45RO+) T cells sorted from blood. The receptors derive from a woman between 18 and 30 years old in good health. The CDR3 runs from the conserved cysteine through the conserved F or W. Fields, in order: D gene, clone size, V gene, J gene, CDR3 DNA, CDR3 protein. The D gene is left open where the match is weak. The size field is filled for only some rows; it gives once, few, many or a size class.

-,few,TRBV5-1,TRBJ2-3,TGCGCCAGCAGCTCCTTCGAGACGATTAGCACAGATACGCAGTATTTT,CASSSFETISTDTQYF
TRBD2,-,TRBV20-1,TRBJ2-1,TGCAGTGCAGCCGGGACTAGTGAAGGCGATGAGCAGTTCTTC,CSAAGTSEGDEQFF
TRBD1,-,TRBV6-1,TRBJ1-5,TGTGCCAGCAGCGACAGGGGGCCGGGCAATCAGCCCCAGCATTTT,CASSDRGPGNQPQHF
-,few,TRBV5-8,TRBJ2-7,TGTGCCAGCAGCTTTGGGCAGGGGTGGCGGGAGCAGTACTTC,CASSFGQGWREQYF
TRBD1,few,TRBV27,TRBJ1-5,TGTGCCAGCAGTCTGGGGACAGGGGCAGGGCCCCAGCATTTT,CASSLGTGAGPQHF
-,many,TRBV20-1,TRBJ2-5,TGCAGTGTACCTCCCCTTTCGGCCGGGGAGACCCAGTACTTC,CSVPPLSAGETQYF
TRBD1,many,TRBV5-1,TRBJ2-1,TGCGCCAGCAGCTCGGGACAGACCAATGAGCAGTTCTTC,CASSSGQTNEQFF
TRBD1,many,TRBV12-3/TRBV12-4,TRBJ1-6,TGTGCCAGCAAGACGGGACAGTTAGATCATTCACCCCTCCACTTT,CASKTGQLDHSPLHF
-,-,TRBV7-2,TRBJ1-1,TGTGCCAGCAGCTTCTCTGTGGACACTGAAGCTTTCTTT,CASSFSVDTEAFF
-,many,TRBV9,TRBJ2-1,TGTGCCAGCAGCGCCGGACGAGCCAATGAGCAGTTCTTC,CASSAGRANEQFF
-,-,TRBV25-1,TRBJ2-7,TGTGCCAGCAGTGAAGGCGGGCTCTACGAGCAGTACTTC,CASSEGGLYEQYF
TRBD1,-,TRBV6-2/TRBV6-3,TRBJ1-1,TGTGCCACCAGGGGGTTCACTGAAGCTTTCTTT,CATRGFTEAFF
-,many,TRBV5-1,TRBJ2-5,TGTGCCAGCAGCTTAGGTCAGGAGACCCAGTACTTC,CASSLGQETQYF
-,few,TRBV5-1,TRBJ2-5,TGCGCCAGCAGGCCCGACTCTGAGACCCAGTACTTC,CASRPDSETQYF
-,many,TRBV9,TRBJ1-3,TGTGCCAGCAGCGTAGAAAGCCGGCTCTTGAGAGACACCATATATTTT,CASSVESRLLRDTIYF
-,many,TRBV6-2/TRBV6-3,TRBJ1-1,TGTGCCAGCAGTTTTTTTCGGGTGGAGAACACTGAAGCTTTCTTT,CASSFFRVENTEAFF
-,-,TRBV18,TRBJ1-3,TGTGCCAGCTCACCAGGGTTCACTGGAAACACCATATATTTT,CASSPGFTGNTIYF
TRBD1,-,TRBV20-1,TRBJ1-2,TGCAGTGCTCGACCGAGGGACAGCCCCTATGGCTACACCTTC,CSARPRDSPYGYTF
-,many,TRBV12-3/TRBV12-4,TRBJ1-3,TGTGCCAGCAGCTCGACATTTCTCTCTGGAAACACCATATATTTT,CASSSTFLSGNTIYF
-,-,TRBV11-2,TRBJ2-1,TGTGCCAGCAGCTTAGTACCCTCCGGGACATCTGAGCAGTTCTTC,CASSLVPSGTSEQFF
TRBD1,few,TRBV3-1,TRBJ1-2,TGTGCCAGCAGGGGGACAGGGGAATCCTATGGCTACACCTTC,CASRGTGESYGYTF
-,few,TRBV7-2,TRBJ2-1,TGTGCCAGCAGACCCACCAACAGATACCCAACCAATGAGCAGTTCTTC,CASRPTNRYPTNEQFF
-,-,TRBV6-2/TRBV6-3,TRBJ1-5,TGTGCCAGCAGCAAGCCCAATCAGCCCCAGCATTTT,CASSKPNQPQHF
-,medium-sized,TRBV3-1,TRBJ2-7,TGTGCCAGCAGCCGCGGGGGCGGTTACGAGCAGTACTTC,CASSRGGGYEQYF
-,-,TRBV24-1,TRBJ2-3,TGTGCCACCAGTGACGGAAGCCCAGATACGCAGTATTTT,CATSDGSPDTQYF
TRBD1,few,TRBV12-3/TRBV12-4,TRBJ2-7,TGTGCCAGCAGTTTAAGGGGACAGGGCCCCTACGAGCAGTACTTC,CASSLRGQGPYEQYF
-,many,TRBV28,TRBJ1-2,TGTGCCAGCAGTTTTAGGAGTGACGTTAACTATGGCTACACCTTC,CASSFRSDVNYGYTF
-,few,TRBV20-1,TRBJ2-3,TGCAGTGCTAGAGGGTGGGGCGCCCGGGGCACAGATACGCAGTATTTT,CSARGWGARGTDTQYF
-,many,TRBV4-1,TRBJ1-1,TGCGCCAGCAGCCAAGAAACTAGGGTAGACACTGAAGCTTTCTTT,CASSQETRVDTEAFF
TRBD2,few,TRBV4-3,TRBJ2-2,TGCGCCAGCAGCCCGGATGGACTAGCGGGGGACACCGGGGAGCTGTTTTTT,CASSPDGLAGDTGELFF
-,-,TRBV12-3/TRBV12-4,TRBJ1-1,TGTGCCAGCAGTTTAAGCAGGACCGCGAACACTGAAGCTTTCTTT,CASSLSRTANTEAFF
TRBD2,-,TRBV20-1,TRBJ2-7,TGCAGTGCTACCCGCGGGGGGGGCTACGAGCAGTACTTC,CSATRGGGYEQYF